The T cell receptor beta chain described here comes from a study of T cell repertoires in cytomegalovirus infection. Study-level information: Recently described HLA-C-restricted plus well-studied HLA-B-restricted CMV epitopes were used. CMV infection together with matching HLA type was indicated by public TCR beta signatures.

This clonotype has only a few counts. Its antigen is still unknown. The length of the CDR3 is 16 residues. V dropped 1 base and J dropped 7 bases, with 16 bases sitting between them. In germline, CDR1 is MGHRA, CDR2 YSYEKL. Overall study results and limits: Public TCR beta family frequency separated CMV-and-HLA carriers, including in an independent cohort. Dominant in the ex vivo response were TCR beta clonotypes restricted by HLA-C and specific for CMV.

A single record per CDR3 protein comes from TCRdb applying MiXCR to the reads. The sample holds about half a million distinct CDR3 sequences; 30% to 40% are singletons and the top ten take under 20%. The source is a human donor in good health (CMV status not recorded). Some clones in this sample may be carry-over from other donors' samples. The chain joins TRBV4-1 to TRBJ2-2; tentative D call: TRBD2 (5 bases). The sample was cultured PBMCs, taken from culture after CMV antigen stimulation. The CDR3 region is CASSQGVGKGDGELFF. CDR3 nucleotide sequence: TGCGCCAGCAGCCAAGGGGTCGGGAAGGGTGACGGGGAGCTGTTTTTT.